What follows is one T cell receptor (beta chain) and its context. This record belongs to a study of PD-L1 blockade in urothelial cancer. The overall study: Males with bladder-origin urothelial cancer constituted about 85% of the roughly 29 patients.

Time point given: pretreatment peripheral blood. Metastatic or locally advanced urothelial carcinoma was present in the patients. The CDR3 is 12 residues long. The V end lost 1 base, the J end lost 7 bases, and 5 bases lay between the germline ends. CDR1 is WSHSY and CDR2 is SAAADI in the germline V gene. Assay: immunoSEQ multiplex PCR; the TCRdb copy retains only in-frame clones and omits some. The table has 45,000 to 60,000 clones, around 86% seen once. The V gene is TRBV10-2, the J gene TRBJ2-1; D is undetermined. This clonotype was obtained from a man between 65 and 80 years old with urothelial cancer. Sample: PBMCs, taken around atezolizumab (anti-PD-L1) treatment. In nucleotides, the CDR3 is TGCGCCAGCAGTGAGTTGGAGAATGAGCAGTTCTTC. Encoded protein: CASSELENEQFF.